The TCR beta chain described here comes from a study of cytomegalovirus exposure and HLA in healthy donors. Study-wide context: A prior study identified just under 120 million unique TCR beta sequences from about 180 million T cells.

This clone turned up a few times. The target antigen is unknown. Study results and caveats: Serostatus for CMV was the only available immune exposure information.

CDR3 length equals 16 residues. Germline loops: CDR1 SGHAT, CDR2 FQNNGV. V shed 5 bases and J 4 bases; nucleotides not matched to a gene: 9. Researchers ran the PCR with 60 Vbeta and 13 Jbeta primers. As originally analysed: Later, an analysis found about 80 million unique TCR beta chains, and roughly 10 million of these were shared. TCRdb keeps only in-frame clones here, not all; method: immunoSEQ multiplex PCR. V, J and clone size derive from that table, while D and trimming were established from the DNA sequence. The profile shows around 140,000 clones, roughly 80% of them singletons. The sequence came from a man in his forties in good health and CMV-seropositive. J is TRBJ2-7 and V is TRBV11-2, with TRBD1 matching 12 bases. What was sequenced was PBMCs. In nucleotides, the CDR3 is TGTGCCAGCAGCCTATCCGGGACAGGGGGCTTTTACGAGCAGTACTTC. Amino acids: CASSLSGTGGFYEQYF.